Below, 30 T cell receptor beta chains from the same sample are listed, as sequenced in a study of CD8+CD57+ T cells in acquired aplastic anemia. Researchers used genomic DNA as the template to profile TCR beta VDJ and CDR3. From the reads, TCRdb called clonotypes with MiXCR, one entry per CDR3 protein. The sample lists hundreds of thousands of distinct CDR3 sequences; under 50% were seen once. Previously, flow cytometry had revealed CD8+CD57+ cell expansion in the patients chosen for sequencing. Sequenced input: sorted CD4+, CD8+, or CD8+CD57+ T cells (not recorded which) from PBMCs. These receptors were collected from a human donor with aplastic anemia.

The rearrangement links TRBV24-1 to TRBJ1-1; 7 bases agree with TRBD1. The CDR3 is 16 amino acids. After removal of 4 bases from V and 2 bases from J, the junction contained 9 bases not matched to a gene. Germline V CDR1 and CDR2: KGHDR, SFDVKD. CDR3 DNA sequence: TGTGCCACCAGTGACCCAGGGGGATGGGACAACACTGAAGCTTTCTTT. It yields the protein CATSDPGGWDNTEAFF.

This clonotype was observed a single time. The chain couples TRBV7-2 to TRBJ1-1; D is possibly TRBD1 (5 bases). Germline V gene lookup returns CDR1 SGHTA and CDR2 FQGNSA. This CDR3 is built from 17 residues. V was pared by 1 base and J by 2 bases, with 17 bases between. In DNA, the CDR3 is TGTGCCAGCAGCTTAGTACTCAGGGAAGCGGGAAACACTGAAGCTTTCTTT. Amino acid sequence: CASSLVLREAGNTEAFF.

The chain couples TRBV9 to TRBJ1-1; the D is unclear. This CDR3 comprises 13 residues. The V end was cut by 1 base, the J end by 1 base, with 5 bases between. Germline CDR1 and CDR2: SGDLS and YYNGEE. The CDR3 protein is CASSVQSNTEAFF. The CDR3 nucleotides read TGTGCCAGCAGCGTACAGTCGAACACTGAAGCTTTCTTT.

About this clonotype: One junction end disagrees with the germline gene, perhaps due to a read error. The chain combines TRBV29-1 with TRBJ2-5; unclear D gene. Per germline, CDR1 SQVTM and CDR2 ANQGSEA. The CDR3 totals 12 residues. The CDR3 here is CSGNTAEETQYF. The CDR3 nucleotides are TGCAGCGGCAACACAGCTGAAGAAACCCAGTACTTC.

This clonotype has at least ten counts. This chain links TRBV5-1 with TRBJ2-1; D is unresolved. V was cut by 0 bases and J by 5 bases, with 6 bases left in between. CDR3 length: 13 residues. Germline lookup yields CDR1 SGHRS and CDR2 YFSETQ. The CDR3 nucleotides are TGCGCCAGCAGCTTGGGCGCGGACAATGAGCAGTTCTTC. Its protein product is CASSLGADNEQFF.

In its sample, this clonotype was seen many times. This sequence joins TRBV2 and TRBJ1-1; 10 positions agree with TRBD1. The CDR3 is 14 amino acids. The V gene's germline CDR1 is SNHLY and CDR2 FYNNEI. J gave up 4 bases and V 6 bases, and 5 bases lay outside the gene matches. The CDR3 DNA sequence: TGTGCCAGCAGAAGGACAGGGGGGCTCACTGAAGCTTTCTTT. Its translation: CASRRTGGLTEAFF.

This clonotype was seen many times. V gene TRBV5-6 combines with J gene TRBJ2-5; 8 bases are shared with TRBD2. Germline trimming cut 1 base from V and 1 base from J; bases unmatched to any gene: 3. The CDR3 runs to 15 residues. Germline loops: CDR1 SGHDT, CDR2 YYEEEE. The CDR3 nucleotides are TGTGCCAGCAGCTTGACAGCGGGGGCCCAAGAGACCCAGTACTTC. Translating it yields CASSLTAGAQETQYF. The full variable domain, rest sourced from reference TRBV5-6 and TRBJ2-5, is DAGVTQSPTHLIKTRGQQVTLRCSPKSGHDTVSWYQQALGQGPQFIFQYYEEEERQRGNFPDRFSGHQFPNYSSELNVNALLLGDSALYLCASSLTAGAQETQYFGPGTRLLVL.

This clonotype showed up just a few times. The chain's CDR3 is CASAFRQGYTGELFF. The DNA of the CDR3 is TGTGCCAGCGCTTTTAGACAGGGCTACACCGGGGAGCTGTTTTTT. V usage is TRBV6-1 and J usage is TRBJ2-2; TRBD1 matches at 7 bases. V shed 8 bases and J 3 bases; nucleotides not matched to a gene: 9. Germline V gene sequence: CDR1 MNHNS, CDR2 SASEGT. The CDR3 runs to 15 residues.

This rearrangement joins TRBV2 to TRBJ2-3, with D possibly TRBD1 on 6 matching bases. Germline loops: CDR1 SNHLY, CDR2 FYNNEI. Trimming pared 6 bases from V and 5 bases from J, leaving 9 bases between. The length of the CDR3 is 12 residues. CDR3 coding DNA: TGTGCCAGCAGCAGGGGCAGAGATACGCAGTATTTT. Encoded protein: CASSRGRDTQYF.

Many counts were recorded for this clonotype. This chain joins TRBV5-8 and TRBJ2-1; 8 bases agree with TRBD1. Trimming at V came to 1 base and at J to 3 bases, leaving 3 bases not matched to a gene. There are 15 residues in the CDR3. From germline, CDR1 is SGHTS and CDR2 YDEGEE. The CDR3 loop reads CASSLLGTGYNEQFF. CDR3 sequence (DNA): TGTGCCAGCAGCTTGCTCGGGACAGGCTACAATGAGCAGTTCTTC. Supplemented by reference TRBV5-8 and TRBJ2-1, the full variable domain reads EAGVTQSPTHLIKTRGQQATLRCSPISGHTSVYWYQQALGLGLQFLLWYDEGEERNRGNFPPRFSGRQFPNYSSELNVNALELEDSALYLCASSLLGTGYNEQFFGPGTRLTVL.

With regard to this clonotype: A read error may explain this, as a much larger clone is one base away. The V gene is TRBV11-2, the J gene TRBJ1-5; possibly TRBD1 for D (6 bases). Germline CDR1 and CDR2: SGHAT and FQNNGV. The CDR3 has 13 residues. The CDR3 here is CASSRQENQPQRF. As DNA, the CDR3 is TGTGCCAGCAGCCGACAGGAGAATCAGCCCCAGCGTTTT. Full variable domain (rest looked up from reference TRBV11-2 and TRBJ1-5): EAGVAQSPRYKIIEKRQSVAFWCNPISGHATLYWYQQILGQGPKLLIQFQNNGVVDDSQLPKDRFSAERLKGVDSTLKIQPAKLEDSAVYLCASSRQENQPQRFGDGTRLSIL.

CDR3 sequence (DNA): TGTGCCAGCAGTTGGGGGGGGGGGGAAGAGCAGTACTTC. As protein: CASSWGGGEEQYF. The rearrangement links TRBV12-3 or TRBV12-4 to TRBJ2-7, with TRBD2 matching over 7 bases. V lost 4 bases to trimming and J lost 7 bases; unmatched junction nucleotides: 7. The CDR3 totals 13 residues.

In regard to this clonotype: One end of the junction fails to match germline, which may point to a read error. The CDR3, as DNA: TGTGCCAGTAGTATAGATCAGACGGGTTCGGGAGCCAAAAACACTCAGTACTTC. Translation: CASSIDQTGSGAKNTQYF. The chain joins TRBV19 to TRBJ2-4; TRBD2 is a possible D gene (6 bases). CDR1 is LNHDA and CDR2 is SQIVND in the germline V gene (reference sequence). The CDR3 has 18 residues.

This clonotype has at least ten counts. This chain connects TRBV5-1 to TRBJ2-7, with 10 bases lining up with TRBD1. V was clipped by 1 base and J by 3 bases; unmatched bases: 4. Germline V CDR1 and CDR2: SGHRS, YFSETQ. The CDR3 loop spans 15 amino acids. The CDR3 DNA is TGCGCCAGCAGCTTGACGGGACAGGGGATCTACGAGCAGTACTTC. This encodes CASSLTGQGIYEQYF.

This chain links TRBV11-2 with TRBJ2-4; TRBD2 aligns across 9 bases. The trim removed 0 bases at V and 7 bases at J, leaving 16 bases unmatched. Germline-derived CDR1 and CDR2 are SGHAT and FQNNGV. CDR3 size: 19 residues. The CDR3 DNA reads as TGTGCCAGCAGCTTAGATGTAGTCAGCGGGGGGCTGGCGGGGAACATTCAGTACTTC. Translating it yields CASSLDVVSGGLAGNIQYF.

This sequence joins TRBV7-2 and TRBJ2-7, with unresolved D. Germline values: CDR1 SGHTA, CDR2 FQGNSA. The germline V and J ends were trimmed by 5 bases and 3 bases, with 8 bases remaining between them. The length of the CDR3 is 12 residues. CDR3 region: CASSDFRYEQYF. DNA of the CDR3: TGTGCCAGCAGCGACTTTCGCTACGAGCAGTACTTC. The full variable domain, rest sourced from reference TRBV7-2 and TRBJ2-7, is GAGVSQSPSNKVTEKGKDVELRCDPISGHTALYWYRQSLGQGLEFLIYFQGNSAPDKSGLPSDRFSAERTGGSVSTLTIQRTQQEDSAVYLCASSDFRYEQYFGPGTRLTVT.

This clonotype has only a few counts. The rearrangement uses TRBV28 and TRBJ2-7; perhaps TRBD1 as D (6 bases). Trimming removed 4 bases from V and 3 bases from J, with 16 bases in between. CDR3 size: 15 residues. CDR1 is MDHEN and CDR2 is SYDVKM in the germline V gene. As DNA, the CDR3 is TGTGCCAGCAGTTCTATCTCCGGGACATTCTACGAGCAGTACTTC. This gives the protein CASSSISGTFYEQYF.

The V call is TRBV10-2, the J call TRBJ2-7; D is uncertain. This CDR3 contains 12 residues. Germline V gives CDR1 WSHSY, CDR2 SAAADI. The V gene lost 3 bases and the J gene lost 4 bases, with 7 bases spanning the gap. The CDR3 protein is CASSEQTYEQYF. The CDR3 DNA follows: TGCGCCAGCAGTGAACAGACTTACGAGCAGTACTTC.

V usage is TRBV19 and J usage is TRBJ1-6, with D perhaps matching TRBD1 (6 bases). V dropped 6 bases and J dropped 10 bases, with 16 bases sitting between them. There are 14 residues in the CDR3. The germline V gene encodes CDR1 LNHDA and CDR2 SQIVND (reference sequence). CDR3 coding DNA: TGTGCCAGTAGAAAGGCAGGGGAAGGGTCACCCCTCCACTTT. Translated, it gives CASRKAGEGSPLHF. The full variable domain, in which reference TRBV19 and TRBJ1-6 provide the parts outside the CDR3, is DGGITQSPKYLFRKEGQNVTLSCEQNLNHDAMYWYRQDPGQGLRLIYYSQIVNDFQKGDIAEGYSVSREKKESFPLTVTSAQKNPTAFYLCASRKAGEGSPLHFGNGTRLTVT.

This clonotype was detected a few times. Being one base from a much bigger clone, this may be a read error. This is likely a read error, given that the CDR3 carries no conserved phenylalanine or tryptophan at its end. V and J are TRBV9 and TRBJ1-1; the D is unclear. V lost 0 bases to trimming and J lost 7 bases, with 10 bases between them. Germline V gene data show CDR1 as SGDLS and CDR2 as YYNGEE. The CDR3 runs 13 residues. CDR3 DNA sequence: TGTGCCAGCAGCGTAGGGGTAATGGGTGAAGCTTTCCTT. Translating it yields CASSVGVMGEAFL.

The gene calls are TRBV15 and TRBJ1-5; D ambiguous. V was clipped by 0 bases and J by 4 bases, with 13 bases between them. The CDR3 totals 16 residues. Germline V gene lookup returns CDR1 LNHNV and CDR2 YYDKDF (reference sequence). CDR3 protein: CATSRDRGSRNQPQHF. The CDR3 DNA reads as TGTGCCACCAGCAGAGATCGGGGTAGCAGAAATCAGCCCCAGCATTTT. The full variable domain, completed using reference TRBV15 and TRBJ1-5, is DAMVIQNPRYQVTQFGKPVTLSCSQTLNHNVMYWYQQKSSQAPKLLFHYYDKDFNNEADTPDNFQSRRPNTSFCFLDIRSPGLGDTAMYLCATSRDRGSRNQPQHFGDGTRLSIL.

As for this clonotype: The CDR3 end shows no conserved phenylalanine or tryptophan, and so a read error is likely. No DNA is shown, since the ends of the CDR3 on it are uncertain; the CDR3 is the one TCRdb lists. The rearrangement links TRBV7-2 to TRBJ2-5; the table's D gene call, TRBD1, was not cross checked with the DNA. CDR1 is SGHTA, CDR2 FQGNSA, per germline. The CDR3 contains 17 residues when both ends are counted. The CDR3 loop reads CASSLEGTVSYGYTFGS.

Points on this clonotype: Likely a read error: the CDR3 ends without its conserved phenylalanine or tryptophan. No DNA is shown, since the ends of the CDR3 on it are uncertain; the CDR3 is the one TCRdb lists. V is TRBV2 and J is TRBJ1-4; the table names TRBD1, a call not compared with the DNA. The germline V gene encodes CDR1 SNHLY and CDR2 FYNNEI. The CDR3 spans 8 amino acids, including both terminal residues. The CDR3 reads CASSVAGQ.

This clonotype has ten or more counts. The J gene is TRBJ1-6, the V gene TRBV15; possibly TRBD1 for D (6 bases). The CDR3 is 16 residues long. The V gene's germline CDR1 is LNHNV and CDR2 YYDKDF (reference sequence). V was clipped by 0 bases and J by 10 bases, with 16 bases between them. The CDR3 coding sequence is TGTGCCACCAGCAGAGATGGGCCCAGGGGTGGCTCACCCCTCCACTTT. The encoded protein is CATSRDGPRGGSPLHF.

This clonotype was seen ten or more times. This chain links TRBV7-6 with TRBJ1-1; D is uncertain. The CDR3 covers 11 residues. CDR1 and CDR2 (germline): SGHVS, FNYEAQ. With 3 bases removed from V and 4 bases from J, the gap between germline ends came to 3 bases. CDR3 residues: CASSFGTEAFF. Here the CDR3 DNA reads TGTGCCAGCAGCTTCGGCACTGAAGCTTTCTTT.

This clonotype was counted a few times. The chain uses TRBV2 and TRBJ2-7, with 11 bases matching TRBD1. V lost 5 bases to trimming and J lost 6 bases; unmatched junction nucleotides: 6. The CDR3 loop spans 14 amino acids. Germline V CDR1 and CDR2: SNHLY, FYNNEI. CDR3 DNA sequence: TGTGCCAGCAGTTCGGGACAGGGGGGCGTCGAGCAGTACTTC. It is translated as CASSSGQGGVEQYF.

In this sample, this clonotype turned up many times. The rearrangement links TRBV12-3 or TRBV12-4 to TRBJ2-3; 12 bases map to TRBD1. Germline trimming cut 4 bases from V and 2 bases from J; bases unmatched to any gene: 7. The CDR3 spans 17 residues. This CDR3 reads CASSSAGQGASTDTQYF. DNA of the CDR3: TGTGCCAGCAGTTCAGCGGGACAGGGGGCTTCCACAGATACGCAGTATTTT.

This clonotype was seen once. The chain uses TRBV24-1 and TRBJ1-6, with D perhaps TRBD1 (6 bases). Germline CDR1 is KGHDR and CDR2 is SFDVKD. The V and J ends lost 4 bases and 5 bases respectively, with 8 bases between them. CDR3 size: 14 residues. DNA for the CDR3: TGTGCCACCAGTGACTACAGGGATAATTCACCCCTCCACTTT. It is translated as CATSDYRDNSPLHF.

Many counts were recorded for this clonotype. The chain links TRBV5-1 to TRBJ1-3, with TRBD1 as a possible D gene (6 bases). The CDR3 has 15 amino acids. Per germline, CDR1 SGHRS and CDR2 YFSETQ. With 0 bases removed from V and 2 bases from J, the gap between germline ends came to 9 bases. This chain's CDR3 is CASSLESGAGNTIYF. CDR3 sequence (DNA): TGCGCCAGCAGCTTGGAGTCAGGGGCTGGAAACACCATATATTTT.

This chain connects TRBV5-1 to TRBJ2-3, with TRBD1 matching 8 bases. The germline gives CDR1 SGHRS, CDR2 YFSETQ. The CDR3 extends over 16 amino acids. V lost 4 bases, J lost 4 bases, and 11 bases stayed unmatched. The CDR3 coding sequence is TGCGCCAGCAGCCCCAACCCTACGACAGGGGCAGATACGCAGTATTTT. As protein: CASSPNPTTGADTQYF.